These T cell receptor beta chains were read from a single sample in a study of shared clonotypes between healthy human individuals. TCRdb keeps only in-frame clones here, not all; method: immunoSEQ multiplex PCR. The table has approximately 2.3 million clones, 80% to 95% seen once. The sample was naive CD4+ T cells from PBMCs. Receptors were obtained from a young man in good health. Some clones in this sample may be carry-over from other donors' samples. The CDR3 runs from the conserved cysteine through the conserved F or W. The D gene is left open where the match is weak. Some rows have no size entry. The others give once, few or many, or a class for an expanded clone.

size: NA
D: NA
V: TRBV30
J: TRBJ2-7
DNA: TGTGCCTGGGGACAAGACGAGCAGTACTTC
CDR3: CAWGQDEQYF

size: NA
D: NA
V: TRBV28
J: TRBJ2-3
DNA: TGTGCCAGCAGTTTTAGTTCTAGAGATACGCAGTATTTT
CDR3: CASSFSSRDTQYF

size: NA
D: NA
V: TRBV7-2
J: TRBJ2-1
DNA: TGTGCCAGCAGCTTAGTGCCCAATGAGCAGTTCTTC
CDR3: CASSLVPNEQFF

size: NA
D: NA
V: TRBV5-4
J: TRBJ2-1
DNA: TGTGCCAGCAGCGTTCGGGACGGGAATGAGCAGTTCTTC
CDR3: CASSVRDGNEQFF

size: NA
D: TRBD1
V: TRBV30
J: TRBJ1-6
DNA: TGTGCCTGGAGTCATACTGACAGGGGGAATAATTCACCCCTCCACTTT
CDR3: CAWSHTDRGNNSPLHF

size: once
D: TRBD2
V: TRBV7-9
J: TRBJ2-3
DNA: TGTGCCAGCAGCTTAGTTAGGGGACTAGCGGGAGCTCTTGATACGCAGTATTTT
CDR3: CASSLVRGLAGALDTQYF

size: NA
D: TRBD1
V: TRBV9
J: TRBJ1-2
DNA: TGTGCCAGCACCGTACAGGGGATTAACTATGGCTACACCTTC
CDR3: CASTVQGINYGYTF

size: NA
D: NA
V: TRBV9
J: TRBJ2-1
DNA: TGTGCCAGCAGCGTAGAAAAGGTTAGCAGACACAATGAGCAGTTCTTC
CDR3: CASSVEKVSRHNEQFF

size: NA
D: TRBD1
V: TRBV4-2
J: TRBJ1-4
DNA: TGTGCCAGCAGCCAAGCGGACAGGATAAATGAAAAACTGTTTTTT
CDR3: CASSQADRINEKLFF

size: NA
D: NA
V: TRBV27
J: TRBJ2-7
DNA: TGTGCCAGCAGCCGCACCTGGCGGGAGCAGTACTTC
CDR3: CASSRTWREQYF

size: NA
D: NA
V: TRBV2
J: TRBJ1-1
DNA: TGTGCCAGCAGTCCTCCCGGGAACACTGAAGCTTTCTTT
CDR3: CASSPPGNTEAFF

size: NA
D: NA
V: TRBV7-8
J: TRBJ1-1
DNA: TGTGCCAGCAGCTTAGACCCGGGTTTGGCGAACACTGAAGCTTTCTTT
CDR3: CASSLDPGLANTEAFF

size: once
D: TRBD1
V: TRBV28
J: TRBJ2-5
DNA: TGTGCCAGCAGTTTGGACAGGGAAGAGACCCAGTACTTC
CDR3: CASSLDREETQYF

size: NA
D: NA
V: TRBV28
J: TRBJ1-1
DNA: TGTGTCGTCCGACGTAAAGGAGGGAACACTGAAGCTTTCTTT
CDR3: CVVRRKGGNTEAFF

size: NA
D: NA
V: TRBV7-9
J: TRBJ1-5
DNA: TGTGCCAGCAGCCCTCAGGGGCAGGGTCGGGATCAGCCCCAGCATTTT
CDR3: CASSPQGQGRDQPQHF

size: NA
D: NA
V: TRBV30
J: TRBJ1-5
DNA: TGTGCCTGGAGTGTATTGGGGGGGAGCAATCAGCCCCAGCATTTT
CDR3: CAWSVLGGSNQPQHF

size: NA
D: NA
V: TRBV5-1
J: TRBJ2-7
DNA: TGCGCCAGCAGCTTGTTCGAGGGGCATGGTTACGAGCAGTACTTC
CDR3: CASSLFEGHGYEQYF

size: NA
D: NA
V: TRBV11-2
J: TRBJ2-1
DNA: TGTGCCAGCAGCTTGTGGGGGAATGAGCAGTTCTTC
CDR3: CASSLWGNEQFF

size: NA
D: TRBD1
V: TRBV7-3
J: TRBJ2-1
DNA: TGTGCCAGCAGCTTAATGGGACCGGGACAGGGGTACCATGAGCAGTTCTTC
CDR3: CASSLMGPGQGYHEQFF

size: NA
D: NA
V: TRBV12-5
J: TRBJ1-2
DNA: TGTGCTAGTGGTTTGGGGTCCAGATCATCCCCCATGGGCTACACCTTC
CDR3: CASGLGSRSSPMGYTF

size: NA
D: TRBD2
V: TRBV11-3
J: TRBJ2-6
DNA: TGTGCCAGCAGCTTAGGGGGAGGGTTCTCTGGGGCCAACGTCCTGACTTTC
CDR3: CASSLGGGFSGANVLTF

size: NA
D: TRBD1
V: TRBV9
J: TRBJ2-2
DNA: TGTGCCAGCAGCGTTTATCACAGGGGAGACACCGGGGAGCTGTTTTTT
CDR3: CASSVYHRGDTGELFF

size: NA
D: NA
V: TRBV5-1
J: TRBJ2-5
DNA: TGCGCCAGCAGCTTATTGATGGGAGAGACCCAGTACTTC
CDR3: CASSLLMGETQYF

size: NA
D: TRBD2
V: TRBV9
J: TRBJ2-1
DNA: TGTGCCAGCAGCCTTTCCGGGACTAGCGGTTACAATGAGCAGTTCTTC
CDR3: CASSLSGTSGYNEQFF

size: NA
D: NA
V: TRBV19
J: TRBJ2-4
DNA: TGTGCCAGTAGTATCTCAACAAACATTCAGTACTTC
CDR3: CASSISTNIQYF

size: NA
D: NA
V: TRBV30
J: TRBJ1-2
DNA: TGTGCCTGGAGTGCTCAGGGTCCGGAGTATGGCTACACCTTC
CDR3: CAWSAQGPEYGYTF

size: once
D: NA
V: TRBV5-1
J: TRBJ2-1
DNA: TGCGCCAGCAGCCCATCTGCACAAAACCTTTGGAATGAGCAGTTCTTC
CDR3: CASSPSAQNLWNEQFF

size: once
D: NA
V: TRBV27
J: TRBJ2-1
DNA: TGTGCCAGCAGTTTGGTCCGGGACACTCAACAGTTCTTC
CDR3: CASSLVRDTQQFF

size: NA
D: TRBD1
V: TRBV19
J: TRBJ1-1
DNA: TGTGCCAGTAGTATATGGAAGGGGGCGATGAACACTGAAGCTTTCTTT
CDR3: CASSIWKGAMNTEAFF

size: few
D: NA
V: TRBV18
J: TRBJ1-5
DNA: TGTGCCAGCTCACACGCGTCTGGTAATAATCAGCCCCAGCATTTT
CDR3: CASSHASGNNQPQHF

size: NA
D: NA
V: TRBV7-3
J: TRBJ2-6
DNA: TGTGCCAGCAGCTTAACGGGGGCCAACGTCCTGACTTTC
CDR3: CASSLTGANVLTF

size: NA
D: TRBD1
V: TRBV7-3
J: TRBJ2-2
DNA: TGTGCCAGCAGGGACACAGGGGACACCGGGGAGCTGTTTTTT
CDR3: CASRDTGDTGELFF

size: few
D: NA
V: TRBV5-1
J: TRBJ1-1
DNA: TGCGCCAGCAGCTTGGGATCACTGAACACTGAAGCTTTCTTT
CDR3: CASSLGSLNTEAFF

size: NA
D: NA
V: TRBV7-2
J: TRBJ2-3
DNA: TGTGCCAGCAGCACCAGGGGAGCAGATACGCAGTATTTT
CDR3: CASSTRGADTQYF

size: NA
D: TRBD1
V: TRBV5-4
J: TRBJ2-7
DNA: TGTGCCAGCAGCCCTGACAGGGCCCACTCCTACGAGCAGTACTTC
CDR3: CASSPDRAHSYEQYF

size: NA
D: NA
V: TRBV7-2
J: TRBJ2-4
DNA: TGTGCCAGCAGCCGGGCCACAAACATTCAGTACTTC
CDR3: CASSRATNIQYF

size: NA
D: NA
V: TRBV28
J: TRBJ2-1
DNA: TGTGCCAGCAGTTTAGGGGGACGCAGGCTTGGCGTAACGTTCTTC
CDR3: CASSLGGRRLGVTFF

size: NA
D: NA
V: TRBV6-5
J: TRBJ1-2
DNA: TGTGCCAGCAGTTCCTCCCTCTATGGCTACACCTTC
CDR3: CASSSSLYGYTF

size: NA
D: TRBD2
V: TRBV11-2
J: TRBJ2-5
DNA: TGTGCCAGCAGCCGGGGGGTAGCGGGCCGAGGGGCCCAGTACTTC
CDR3: CASSRGVAGRGAQYF

size: NA
D: TRBD1
V: TRBV7-6
J: TRBJ1-2
DNA: TGTGCCAGCAGCTTAGGTGGTTGGGACAGCGCTAACTATGGCTACACCTTC
CDR3: CASSLGGWDSANYGYTF

size: NA
D: NA
V: TRBV30
J: TRBJ2-7
DNA: TGTGCCTGGAGTGCGAACTACGAGCAGTACTTC
CDR3: CAWSANYEQYF

size: once
D: NA
V: TRBV21-1
J: TRBJ1-5
DNA: TGTGCCAGCAGCAAAGACGAGCGGCGGGTAAATAGCAATCAGCCCCAGCATTTT
CDR3: CASSKDERRVNSNQPQHF

size: NA
D: TRBD1
V: TRBV28
J: TRBJ1-5
DNA: TGTGCCAGCAGACAGGGGAATCAGCCCCAGCATTTT
CDR3: CASRQGNQPQHF

size: NA
D: TRBD1
V: TRBV18
J: TRBJ2-1
DNA: TGTGCCAGCTCACTGCCGACAGGGCTCTCCTACAATGAGCAGTTCTTC
CDR3: CASSLPTGLSYNEQFF

size: NA
D: NA
V: TRBV18
J: TRBJ2-1
DNA: TGTGCCAGCTCACCACGTCGATCCTCGGTCTACAATGAGCAGTTCTTC
CDR3: CASSPRRSSVYNEQFF